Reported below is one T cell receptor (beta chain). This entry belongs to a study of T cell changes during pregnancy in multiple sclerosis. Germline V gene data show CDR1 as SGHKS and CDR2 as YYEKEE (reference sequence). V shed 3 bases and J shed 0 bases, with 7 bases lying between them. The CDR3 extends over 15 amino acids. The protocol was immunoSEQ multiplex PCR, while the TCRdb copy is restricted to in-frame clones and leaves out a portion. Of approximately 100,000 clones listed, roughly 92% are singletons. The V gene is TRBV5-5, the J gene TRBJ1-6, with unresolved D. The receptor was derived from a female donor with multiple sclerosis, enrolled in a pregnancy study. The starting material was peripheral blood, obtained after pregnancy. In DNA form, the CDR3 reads TGTGCCAGCAGCTCCCTGGCCTCCTATAATTCACCCCTCCACTTT. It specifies CASSSLASYNSPLHF. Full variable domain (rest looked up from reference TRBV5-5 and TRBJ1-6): DAGVTQSPTHLIKTRGQQVTLRCSPISGHKSVSWYQQVLGQGPQFIFQYYEKEERGRGNFPDRFSARQFPNYSSELNVNALLLGDSALYLCASSSLASYNSPLHFGNGTRLTVT.